This TCR beta chain was retrieved from a study of blood T cells in healthy people across ages. Study-wide points: PBMC samples, being unsorted, prevented any conclusive comparison of naive and antigen-experienced cells.

Sample-barcoded 5' priming and a J-beta primer mix drove a second PCR of about 6 to 12 cycles. A single record per CDR3 protein comes from TCRdb applying MiXCR to the 5' RACE reads. The sample includes hundreds of thousands of distinct CDR3 sequences, about half of them seen just once. In this sample, this clonotype turned up a few times. The antigen remains undetermined. J gave up 1 base and V 5 bases, and 5 bases lay outside the gene matches. The CDR3 spans 15 residues. Per the germline V gene, CDR1 is ENHRY and CDR2 is SYGVKD. The chain is built from TRBV10-3 and TRBJ2-7; 10 bases agree with TRBD1. The sequencing input was blood. The source is a man older than 75 in good health. The CDR3 region has the DNA TGTGCCATCAGTAATCCGGGACAGGGGTCCTACGAGCAGTACTTC. It codes for CAISNPGQGSYEQYF.